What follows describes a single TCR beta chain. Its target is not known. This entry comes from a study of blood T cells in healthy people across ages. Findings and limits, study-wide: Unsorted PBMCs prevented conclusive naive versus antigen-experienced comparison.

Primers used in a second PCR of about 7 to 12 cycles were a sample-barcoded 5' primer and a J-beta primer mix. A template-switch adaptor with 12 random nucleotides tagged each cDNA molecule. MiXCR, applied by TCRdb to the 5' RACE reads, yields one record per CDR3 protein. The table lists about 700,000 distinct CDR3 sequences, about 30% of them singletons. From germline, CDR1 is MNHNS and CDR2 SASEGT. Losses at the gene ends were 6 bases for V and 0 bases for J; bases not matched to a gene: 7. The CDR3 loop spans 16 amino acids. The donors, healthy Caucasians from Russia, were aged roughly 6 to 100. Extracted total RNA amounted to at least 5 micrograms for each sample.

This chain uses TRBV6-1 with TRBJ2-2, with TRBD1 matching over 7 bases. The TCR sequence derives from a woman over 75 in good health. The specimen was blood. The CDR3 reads CASRQFGTANTGELFF. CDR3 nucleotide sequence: TGTGCCAGCAGGCAATTCGGGACAGCGAACACCGGGGAGCTGTTTTTT.